These 11 T cell receptor beta chains share one sample of origin, sequenced in a study of T cells in Graves' hyperthyroidism and ophthalmopathy. Authors of the study amplified TCR beta CDR3 regions from RNA transcripts. HTBI primers drove first-round RT-PCR of the TCR CDR3. MiXCR was run by TCRdb on the multiplex PCR reads, yielding one entry per CDR3 protein. The table includes 490,000 or so distinct CDR3 sequences, about 15% detected once. Material: blood. These receptors all come from a woman in her 30s with Graves' ophthalmopathy.

This clonotype was seen a handful of times. The chain carries TRBV7-2 and TRBJ2-3; D may be TRBD1 (6 bases). V was pared by 5 bases and J by 1 base, with 19 bases between. This CDR3 has 17 amino acids. Germline V gene data show CDR1 as SGHTA and CDR2 as FQGNSA. Here the CDR3 reads CASSPQRGGGGTDTQYF. The CDR3 DNA reads TGTGCCAGCAGCCCCCAACGAGGGGGTGGGGGCACAGATACGCAGTATTTT.

This clonotype was observed a handful of times. The V gene is TRBV4-2, the J gene TRBJ2-1, with D perhaps matching TRBD1 or TRBD2 (5 bases each). Germline lookup yields CDR1 LGHNA and CDR2 YNFKEQ. V gave up 0 bases and J gave up 2 bases, with 17 bases separating them. This CDR3 has 18 amino acids. CDR3 sequence (DNA): TGTGCCAGCAGCCAAGAGGGTAGGCGGCAGGGACCCTACAATGAGCAGTTCTTC. Amino acid sequence: CASSQEGRRQGPYNEQFF.

The chain carries TRBV19 and TRBJ2-1; D ambiguous. Germline CDR1 and CDR2: LNHDA and SQIVND (reference sequence). The V and J ends lost 8 bases and 8 bases respectively, with 10 bases between them. This CDR3 has 11 residues. The CDR3 DNA reads TGTGCCAGTCGTGTCTCGGATGAGCAGTTCTTC. It yields the protein CASRVSDEQFF.

This clonotype was counted many times. The chain employs TRBV3-1 and TRBJ1-3; D gene uncertain. Per the germline V gene, CDR1 is LGHDT and CDR2 is YNNKEL (reference sequence). This CDR3 is 16 amino acids long. The germline V and J ends were trimmed by 1 base and 5 bases, with 15 bases remaining between them. The CDR3 protein is CASSQVHLAGRNTIYF. CDR3 DNA sequence: TGTGCCAGCAGCCAAGTCCATCTGGCCGGTCGAAACACCATATATTTT.

The chain carries TRBV29-1 and TRBJ1-4, with TRBD1 as a possible D gene (5 bases). The V gene's germline CDR1 is SQVTM and CDR2 ANQGSEA. V gave up 2 bases and J gave up 2 bases, with 12 bases separating them. The CDR3 runs to 15 residues. CDR3 in amino acids: CSVEIIGGTNEKLFF. Here the CDR3 DNA reads TGCAGCGTTGAAATAATTGGGGGTACTAATGAAAAACTGTTTTTT.

The sample holds a few counts of this clonotype. With a much larger clone just one base away, this may be a read error. The CDR3 does not end in the conserved phenylalanine or tryptophan, so this is likely a read error. This rearrangement joins TRBV7-8 to TRBJ2-7, with TRBD2 matching over 8 bases. The J segment lost 3 bases and the V segment lost 5 bases, leaving 12 bases of the junction unmatched. There are 16 residues in the CDR3. Germline V lookup: CDR1 SGHVS, CDR2 FQNEAQ. CDR3 sequence: CASSPDSGTLLYEQYL. CDR3 sequence (DNA): TGTGCCAGCAGCCCGGATAGCGGGACATTGCTCTACGAGCAGTACCTC.

This clonotype was observed many times. The DNA for the CDR3 is TGCGCCAGCAGCTTGGTTACGGGGACCTCCTACGAGCAGTACTTC. This translates into CASSLVTGTSYEQYF. The chain is built from TRBV5-1 and TRBJ2-7; D is tentatively TRBD1 or TRBD2 (5 bases each). V lost 0 bases and J lost 0, with 10 bases in between. Germline-derived CDR1 and CDR2 are SGHRS and YFSETQ. This CDR3 region has 15 residues.

This clonotype showed up just a few times. This chain connects TRBV19 to TRBJ2-7, with D maybe TRBD1 (6 bases). This CDR3 contains 14 residues. Deletions cut 1 base from V and 3 bases from J, with 10 bases between. Germline V lookup: CDR1 LNHDA, CDR2 SQIVND (reference sequence). CDR3 sequence (DNA): TGTGCCAGTAGTATAGCTGGGACATTCTACGAGCAGTACTTC. It encodes CASSIAGTFYEQYF.

The V call is TRBV18, the J call TRBJ1-2, with D perhaps matching TRBD1 (5 bases). Deletions cut 0 bases from V and 7 bases from J, with 15 bases between. CDR1 and CDR2 (germline): KGHSH, LQKENI. The CDR3 is made up of 15 amino acids. The CDR3 reads CASSPPGLNTPGYTF. The CDR3 DNA reads as TGTGCCAGCTCACCACCGGGACTCAACACCCCTGGCTACACCTTC.

This clonotype showed up many times. The CDR3 spells CASQGQGSYNEQFF. DNA for the CDR3: TGTGCCAGCCAAGGACAGGGATCCTACAATGAGCAGTTCTTC. This chain connects TRBV3-1 to TRBJ2-1; 8 bases fit TRBD1. Germline V gene sequence: CDR1 LGHDT, CDR2 YNNKEL (reference sequence). The J segment lost 1 base and the V segment lost 8 bases, leaving 4 bases of the junction unmatched. This CDR3 is 14 amino acids long.

This clonotype was seen many times. This chain uses TRBV20-1 with TRBJ2-7; 14 nucleotides match TRBD2. After removal of 5 bases from V and 0 bases from J, the junction contained 9 bases not matched to a gene. The CDR3 contains 17 residues. Germline values: CDR1 DFQATT, CDR2 SNEGSKA (reference sequence). This chain's CDR3 is CSAPGLAGVPASYEQYF. CDR3 coding DNA: TGCAGTGCTCCGGGACTAGCGGGAGTACCCGCCTCCTACGAGCAGTACTTC.